The rows below give T cell receptor beta chains drawn from one sample of a study of blood T cells in healthy people across ages. MiXCR, run by TCRdb on the 5' RACE reads, gives a single entry per CDR3 protein. Of about 760,000 distinct CDR3 sequences listed, more than 50% are singletons. The sample consisted of blood. All receptors come from a man aged 40-49 years in good health. CDR3s include the opening cysteine and the closing phenylalanine or tryptophan. D genes are given only for firm matches. Where a row states a size, it is once, few, many or the class of an expanded clone; other rows omit it.

TRBV29-1	few	TRBJ2-5	-	CSVISNGETQYF	TGCAGCGTGATATCGAATGGGGAGACCCAGTACTTC
TRBV3-1	-	TRBJ1-6	-	CASSQGSGRANSPLHF	TGTGCCAGCAGCCAAGGTTCAGGGCGGGCTAATTCACCCCTCCACTTT
TRBV29-1	-	TRBJ1-2	-	CSVPGNARGYTF	TGCAGCGTTCCCGGAAATGCCCGTGGCTACACCTTC
TRBV7-3	-	TRBJ1-2	TRBD1	CASSPGTGGRNYGYTF	TGTGCCAGCAGCCCCGGGACAGGGGGTCGTAACTATGGCTACACCTTC
TRBV18	-	TRBJ1-5	-	CASSPQGGRGNQPQHF	TGTGCCAGCTCACCACAGGGGGGCAGGGGCAATCAGCCCCAGCATTTT
TRBV27	-	TRBJ1-1	TRBD1	CASTTLPGQGAAEAFF	TGTGCCAGCACCACCTTACCGGGACAGGGAGCGGCTGAAGCTTTCTTT
TRBV12-3/TRBV12-4	-	TRBJ2-7	-	CATALGRGAYIPYEQYF	TGTGCCACCGCGTTAGGCAGGGGAGCGTATATCCCCTACGAGCAGTACTTC
TRBV14	-	TRBJ2-7	TRBD2	CASSQDGGVLYEQYF	TGTGCCAGCAGCCAAGATGGGGGGGTACTATACGAGCAGTACTTC
TRBV6-1	few	TRBJ2-5	-	CASSEGPISWEQYF	TGTGCCAGCAGTGAGGGTCCGATCAGTTGGGAGCAGTACTTC
TRBV9	few	TRBJ2-3	TRBD2	CASSVLAATDTQYF	TGTGCCAGCAGCGTCCTAGCGGCAACAGATACGCAGTATTTT
TRBV20-1	-	TRBJ2-7	-	CSARDDGVGQYF	TGCAGTGCTAGAGATGACGGGGTAGGGCAGTACTTC
TRBV7-2	few	TRBJ2-5	-	CASTRPGRRETQYF	TGTGCCAGCACCCGCCCTGGGCGAAGAGAGACCCAGTACTTC
TRBV6-2/TRBV6-3	-	TRBJ1-1	TRBD1	CASSRTGVEAFF	TGTGCCAGCAGTCGGACAGGGGTTGAAGCTTTCTTT
TRBV24-1	-	TRBJ2-5	-	CATSDLEGTETQYF	TGTGCCACCAGTGATTTGGAGGGTACGGAGACCCAGTACTTC
TRBV5-5	many	TRBJ2-1	-	CASSLGGSEYNEQFF	TGTGCCAGCAGCTTGGGAGGGAGTGAGTACAATGAGCAGTTCTTC
TRBV5-6	-	TRBJ2-7	-	CASSKRGRSSLYEQYF	TGTGCCAGCAGCAAACGAGGACGTAGCTCCCTATACGAGCAGTACTTC
TRBV5-1	-	TRBJ2-7	-	CASSFTSWLMDEQYF	TGCGCCAGCAGCTTTACGTCATGGCTGATGGATGAGCAGTACTTC
TRBV7-2	-	TRBJ2-7	-	CASSTTYNEQYF	TGTGCCAGCAGCACAACCTACAATGAGCAGTACTTC
TRBV12-3/TRBV12-4	-	TRBJ2-6	-	CASSFGRIRSGANVLTF	TGTGCCAGCAGTTTCGGCAGGATAAGGTCTGGGGCCAACGTCCTGACTTTC
TRBV27	-	TRBJ2-3	TRBD1	CASSTGAVDTQYF	TGTGCCAGCAGCACAGGGGCGGTAGATACGCAGTATTTT
TRBV28	few	TRBJ1-2	-	CASSYDRMMLYGYTF	TGTGCCAGCAGCTATGACAGAATGATGCTCTATGGCTACACCTTC
TRBV3-1	-	TRBJ2-3	-	CASSPTGGVRDTQYF	TGTGCCAGCAGCCCTACCGGCGGGGTTAGGGATACGCAGTATTTT
TRBV7-8	-	TRBJ2-7	TRBD1	CASSLRGGQGVYEQYF	TGTGCCAGCAGCTTAAGAGGGGGACAGGGGGTTTACGAGCAGTACTTC
TRBV7-6	few	TRBJ2-7	TRBD2	CASSWEGVTKGYEQYF	TGTGCCAGCAGCTGGGAGGGCGTCACCAAAGGCTACGAGCAGTACTTC
TRBV12-3/TRBV12-4	-	TRBJ2-1	-	CASSFGGASSYEQFF	TGTGCCAGCAGTTTTGGGGGGGCGAGCTCCTACGAGCAGTTCTTC
TRBV25-1	-	TRBJ2-5	-	CASSEYQGHQETQYF	TGTGCCAGCAGTGAATACCAGGGCCACCAAGAGACCCAGTACTTC
TRBV29-1	-	TRBJ2-7	-	CSVGETGSYEQYF	TGCAGCGTTGGAGAGACTGGATCCTACGAGCAGTACTTC
TRBV27	-	TRBJ2-7	-	CASSLRLRVGTPNPYEQYF	TGTGCCAGCAGTTTACGTTTGAGAGTCGGGACACCCAATCCCTACGAGCAGTACTTC
TRBV2	-	TRBJ2-7	-	CASGQYAYEQYF	TGTGCCAGCGGGCAGTATGCCTACGAGCAGTACTTC
TRBV20-1	-	TRBJ1-5	-	CSARKGQYRNQPQHF	TGCAGTGCTAGAAAGGGGCAGTACCGCAATCAGCCCCAGCATTTT
TRBV9	-	TRBJ2-1	-	CASSVAVDITYNEQFF	TGTGCCAGCAGCGTAGCCGTGGACATCACCTACAATGAGCAGTTCTTC
TRBV10-3	-	TRBJ2-3	TRBD2	CAISESTSGDTQYF	TGTGCCATCAGTGAGTCGACTAGCGGAGATACGCAGTATTTT
TRBV7-2	few	TRBJ2-7	-	CASSFYEPQYF	TGTGCCAGCAGCTTTTATGAGCCCCAGTACTTC
TRBV12-3/TRBV12-4	once	TRBJ2-1	-	CASREGTNEQFF	TGTGCCAGCAGAGAGGGAACAAATGAGCAGTTCTTC
TRBV9	few	TRBJ2-4	-	CASSVEVREGEQYF	TGTGCCAGCAGCGTAGAGGTCAGAGAAGGGGAGCAGTACTTC
TRBV24-1	-	TRBJ1-1	-	CATSDGGRQSMNTEAFF	TGTGCCACCAGTGACGGGGGCAGACAGAGCATGAACACTGAAGCTTTCTTT
TRBV12-5	-	TRBJ2-1	-	CASGLGTFNEQFF	TGTGCTAGTGGTTTGGGGACGTTCAATGAGCAGTTCTTC
TRBV29-1	-	TRBJ1-1	-	CSVALRTVEAFF	TGCAGCGTTGCATTGCGGACAGTTGAAGCTTTCTTT
TRBV9	few	TRBJ2-3	TRBD2	CASSSSSASGGTDTQYF	TGTGCCAGCAGCTCTTCGTCGGCTAGCGGGGGCACAGATACGCAGTATTTT
TRBV7-2	many	TRBJ2-5	TRBD2	CASSNSGGARGETQYF	TGTGCCAGCAGCAATAGCGGGGGGGCCAGAGGAGAGACCCAGTACTTC
TRBV28	few	TRBJ2-2	-	CASSLLEGSIGGELFF	TGTGCCAGCAGTTTACTTGAGGGGTCCATAGGCGGGGAGCTGTTTTTT
TRBV12-3/TRBV12-4	-	TRBJ2-7	TRBD1	CASSRRDRGSYEQYF	TGTGCCAGCAGTCGGAGGGACAGGGGATCCTACGAGCAGTACTTC
TRBV6-5	-	TRBJ1-1	-	CASRSRPLNTEAFF	TGTGCCAGCAGATCCAGACCCTTGAACACTGAAGCTTTCTTT
TRBV5-6	once	TRBJ2-3	-	CASSLRALRRRTDTQYF	TGTGCCAGCAGCCTCCGGGCCCTTCGACGCCGCACAGATACGCAGTATTTT
TRBV5-1	-	TRBJ1-2	TRBD1	CASSLGTGDVYGYTF	TGCGCCAGCAGTCTGGGGACAGGGGACGTCTATGGCTACACCTTC
TRBV6-2/TRBV6-3	-	TRBJ2-1	-	CASSALRNEQFF	TGTGCCAGCAGCGCCCTGCGCAATGAGCAGTTCTTC
TRBV6-5	few	TRBJ2-1	-	CASKPGANNEQFF	TGTGCCAGCAAACCGGGGGCCAACAATGAGCAGTTCTTC
TRBV20-1	-	TRBJ2-1	-	CSAREGGSVGNEQFF	TGCAGTGCTAGAGAAGGTGGGAGTGTAGGGAATGAGCAGTTCTTC
TRBV4-2	few	TRBJ2-7	-	CASSQAKPRDPSEQYF	TGTGCCAGCAGCCAAGCCAAGCCCCGGGACCCAAGCGAGCAGTACTTC
TRBV24-1	-	TRBJ2-7	-	CATSDVTGSPYEQYF	TGTGCCACCAGTGATGTAACCGGGTCACCCTACGAGCAGTACTTC
TRBV20-1	-	TRBJ2-3	-	CSARVLQSTDTQYF	TGCAGTGCTAGAGTTCTACAAAGCACAGATACGCAGTATTTT
TRBV7-9	-	TRBJ2-4	-	CASSSARPLLAKNIQYF	TGTGCCAGCAGCTCGGCCAGACCGCTCTTAGCCAAAAACATTCAGTACTTC
TRBV9	-	TRBJ2-7	-	CASSVEWDTTCEQYF	TGTGCCAGCAGCGTAGAGTGGGACACGACCTGCGAGCAGTACTTC
TRBV20-1	-	TRBJ2-5	-	CSAITDGETQYF	TGCAGTGCTATAACGGATGGGGAGACCCAGTACTTC
TRBV20-1	-	TRBJ2-4	-	CSARVLAEPKNIQYF	TGCAGTGCTAGAGTGCTAGCCGAACCCAAAAACATTCAGTACTTC
TRBV4-1	-	TRBJ2-6	-	CAGSPVAAGANVLTF	TGCGCCGGCAGCCCCGTAGCAGCTGGGGCCAACGTCCTGACTTTC
TRBV12-3/TRBV12-4	few	TRBJ2-1	-	CASRVLVEQFF	TGTGCCAGCAGGGTTTTGGTTGAGCAGTTCTTC
TRBV7-6	many	TRBJ2-3	TRBD1	CASSSSPLQGPNTDTQYF	TGTGCCAGCAGCTCTAGTCCCCTACAGGGGCCCAACACAGATACGCAGTATTTT
TRBV6-5	few	TRBJ2-6	-	CASSLRDPGANVLTF	TGTGCCAGCAGTCTCAGGGACCCTGGGGCCAACGTCCTGACTTTC
TRBV3-1	few	TRBJ2-7	TRBD1	CASSQVDRVYEQYF	TGTGCCAGCAGCCAAGTAGACAGGGTATACGAGCAGTACTTC